Sequencing of this TCR beta chain was carried out in a study of response to subunit inactivated influenza vaccine. Of note for this clonotype: No antigen is known for it.

Overall study findings and caveats: Few additional T cells are recruited per seasonal influenza vaccination, authors suggested.

The V end lost 3 bases, the J end lost 2 bases, and 8 bases lay between the germline ends. The germline CDR1 and CDR2 sequences are SGHTA and FQGNSA. This CDR3 has 13 amino acids. One entry per CDR3 protein results from TCRdb running MiXCR on the RT-PCR reads. This table has hundreds of thousands of distinct CDR3 sequences, approximately 16% appearing once. The material sequenced was CD4+ T cells sorted from PBMCs, taken around 25 months after vaccination. This TCR was sampled from a man aged 45-69 years who received an inactivated influenza vaccine. The genes are TRBV7-2 and TRBJ2-7; D remains ambiguous. The DNA of the CDR3 is TGTGCCAGCAGCTTCCCACTGGCCTACGAGCAGTACTTC. This translates into CASSFPLAYEQYF.